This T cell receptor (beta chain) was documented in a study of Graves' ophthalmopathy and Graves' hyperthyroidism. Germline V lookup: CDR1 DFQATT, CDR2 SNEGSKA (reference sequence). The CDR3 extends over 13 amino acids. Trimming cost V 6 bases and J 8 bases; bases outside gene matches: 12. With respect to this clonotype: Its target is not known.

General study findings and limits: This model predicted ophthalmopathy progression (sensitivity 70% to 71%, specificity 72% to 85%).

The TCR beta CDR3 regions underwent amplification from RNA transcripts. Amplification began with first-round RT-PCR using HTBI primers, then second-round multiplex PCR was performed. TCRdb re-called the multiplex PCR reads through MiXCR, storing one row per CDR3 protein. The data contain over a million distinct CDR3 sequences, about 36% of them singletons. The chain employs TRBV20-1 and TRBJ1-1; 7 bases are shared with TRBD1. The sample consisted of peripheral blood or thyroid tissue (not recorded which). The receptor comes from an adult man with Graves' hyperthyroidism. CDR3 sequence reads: CSAKQGTDFEAFF. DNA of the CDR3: TGCAGTGCCAAGCAGGGGACAGACTTCGAAGCTTTCTTT.